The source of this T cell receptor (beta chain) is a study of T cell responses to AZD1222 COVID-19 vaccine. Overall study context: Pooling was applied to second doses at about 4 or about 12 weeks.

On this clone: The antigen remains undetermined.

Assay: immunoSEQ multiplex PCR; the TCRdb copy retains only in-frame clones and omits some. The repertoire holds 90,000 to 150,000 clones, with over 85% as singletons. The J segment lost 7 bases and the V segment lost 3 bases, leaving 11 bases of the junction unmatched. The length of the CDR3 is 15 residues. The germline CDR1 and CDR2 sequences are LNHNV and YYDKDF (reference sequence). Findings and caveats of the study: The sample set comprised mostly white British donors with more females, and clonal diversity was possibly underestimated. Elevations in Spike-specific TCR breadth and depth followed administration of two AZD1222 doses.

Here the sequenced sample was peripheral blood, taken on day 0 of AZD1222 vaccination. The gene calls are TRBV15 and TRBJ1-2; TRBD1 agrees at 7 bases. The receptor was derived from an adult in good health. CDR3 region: CATSSGPHNRGGYTF. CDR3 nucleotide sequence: TGTGCCACCAGCAGCGGGCCCCATAACAGGGGTGGCTACACCTTC.